The 26 T cell receptor beta chains listed next were all sequenced from one sample in a study of blood T cells in healthy people across ages. A sample-barcoded 5' primer and a J-beta primer mix were used in a second PCR of about 7 to 12 cycles. TCRdb analysed the 5' RACE reads with MiXCR anew, one entry per CDR3 protein. The table shows some 1.5 million distinct CDR3 sequences, with under 55% occurring only once. The sequencing input was blood. The receptors stem from a woman between 18 and 30 years old in good health.

This clonotype has more than one count but fewer than ten. This chain links TRBV20-1 with TRBJ1-4; D is unclear. CDR3 length: 14 amino acids. Germline values: CDR1 DFQATT, CDR2 SNEGSKA (reference sequence). Trimming pared 1 base from V and 10 bases from J, leaving 16 bases between. The CDR3 sequence: CSARVGSLERKLFF. The CDR3 DNA reads as TGCAGTGCTAGAGTCGGGTCCTTGGAGCGAAAACTGTTTTTT.

The genes are TRBV7-8 and TRBJ1-1; D gene uncertain. There are 16 residues in the CDR3. Per the germline V gene, CDR1 is SGHVS and CDR2 is FQNEAQ. Trimming left V 2 bases short and J 1 base short, with 14 bases between. The CDR3 coding sequence is TGTGCCAGCAGCTTAAATAGCGTGTTAGGGAACACTGAAGCTTTCTTT. Translation gives CASSLNSVLGNTEAFF.

This clonotype was counted many times. The CDR3 DNA reads TGCAGCGTTTCAGTATCCTACGAGCAGTACTTC. Protein product: CSVSVSYEQYF. This rearrangement joins TRBV29-1 to TRBJ2-7, with D uncertain. The germline CDR1 and CDR2 sequences are SQVTM and ANQGSEA. V lost 5 bases and J lost 1, with 6 bases in between. The CDR3 has 11 amino acids.

This clonotype was found a few times. The chain carries TRBV4-2 and TRBJ2-2; maybe TRBD1 (6 bases). V was cut by 7 bases and J by 2 bases, with 8 bases left in between. Germline V gene data show CDR1 as LGHNA and CDR2 as YNFKEQ. The CDR3 consists of 13 residues. The CDR3 is CASTQGNTGELFF. CDR3 coding DNA: TGTGCCAGCACACAGGGAAACACCGGGGAGCTGTTTTTT.

V and J are TRBV6-5 and TRBJ1-4; 7 nucleotides line up with TRBD1. The CDR3 length is 14 residues. With 6 bases clipped from V and 2 bases from J, the junction kept 3 bases outside the gene matches. The germline gives CDR1 MNHEY, CDR2 SVGAGI. The CDR3 DNA reads TGTGCCAGCAGACAGACAGGGACTAATGAAAAACTGTTTTTT. It yields the protein CASRQTGTNEKLFF.

This chain links TRBV28 with TRBJ2-6; 9 bases are shared with TRBD1. CDR1 is MDHEN, CDR2 SYDVKM, per germline. This CDR3 is 19 amino acids long. J was trimmed by 0 bases and V by 6 bases; bases with no gene match: 12. This CDR3 is CASRRVWGQGLSGANVLTF. In nucleotides, the CDR3 is TGTGCCAGCAGGAGAGTGTGGGGACAGGGCCTCTCTGGGGCCAACGTCCTGACTTTC.

This clonotype was recorded at least ten times. J is TRBJ1-2 and V is TRBV2, with TRBD1 as a possible D gene (6 bases). CDR3 length: 13 residues. V gave up 4 bases and J gave up 2 bases, with 8 bases separating them. From germline, CDR1 is SNHLY and CDR2 FYNNEI. CDR3 in amino acids: CASSADRNYGYTF. In DNA form, the CDR3 reads TGTGCCAGCAGTGCCGACAGGAACTATGGCTACACCTTC.

V is TRBV11-2 and J is TRBJ2-2; D perhaps matches TRBD1 (5 bases). V shed 5 bases and J shed 0 bases, with 19 bases lying between them. CDR3 length: 18 amino acids. The germline V gene has CDR1 SGHAT and CDR2 FQNNGV. CDR3 nucleotides: TGTGCCAGCAGCCTCTTTAGAGAAGACAGACCGAACACCGGGGAGCTGTTTTTT. It codes for CASSLFREDRPNTGELFF.

This clonotype occurred many times. One end of the junction is discordant with germline, which a read error may explain. The J gene is TRBJ2-3, the V gene TRBV12-3 or TRBV12-4; D ambiguous. CDR3 length: 13 amino acids. The CDR3 reads CASSLVSTDTQYF. In nucleotides, the CDR3 is TGTGCCAGCAGCTTAGTCAGCACAGATACGCAGTATTTT.

The J gene is TRBJ1-1, the V gene TRBV6-1; 10 nucleotides agree with TRBD1. J lost 4 bases, V lost 10 bases, and 21 bases had no gene match. The CDR3 runs to 18 residues. The germline gives CDR1 MNHNS, CDR2 SASEGT. CDR3: CAITGELGQGLRGTEAFF. In nucleotides, the CDR3 is TGTGCCATCACTGGCGAGTTGGGACAGGGGCTTCGGGGCACTGAAGCTTTCTTT.

The chain carries TRBV7-2 and TRBJ2-2, with 11 bases matching TRBD2. The CDR3 has 16 amino acids. Germline-derived CDR1 and CDR2 are SGHTA and FQGNSA. The J segment lost 5 bases and the V segment lost 5 bases, leaving 7 bases of the junction unmatched. The CDR3 loop is CASSQRLAGTTGELFF. Here the CDR3 DNA reads TGTGCCAGCAGCCAGAGACTAGCGGGAACAACCGGGGAGCTGTTTTTT.

This clonotype was picked up many times. The chain joins TRBV25-1 to TRBJ2-7; D gene ambiguous. The V gene lost 6 bases and the J gene lost 0 bases, with 3 bases spanning the gap. Germline-derived CDR1 and CDR2 are MGHDK and SYGVNS. This CDR3 region has 11 residues. Here the CDR3 DNA reads TGTGCCAGCAGCGTCTCCTACGAGCAGTACTTC. It yields the protein CASSVSYEQYF.

This clonotype was seen just once. A junction boundary mismatches the germline segment, possibly from a read error. The chain carries TRBV6-5 and TRBJ2-7; no clear D gene. The germline V gene has CDR1 MNHEY and CDR2 SVGAGI. This CDR3 spans 13 amino acids. CDR3 sequence (DNA): TGTGCCAGCAGTGACTCTAGGCACAACGAGCAGTACTTC. Encoded protein: CASSDSRHNEQYF.

Regarding this clonotype: A read error may account for a junction end that differs from germline. The chain employs TRBV4-1 and TRBJ1-2; no clear D gene. CDR3 length equals 13 residues. CDR1 MGHRA and CDR2 YSYEKL come from the germline V gene. CDR3 coding DNA: TGCGCCAGCAGCCAGGTCGTCTGGTATGGCCACACCTTC. This gives the protein CASSQVVWYGHTF.

The gene calls are TRBV15 and TRBJ1-6; TRBD1 aligns across 8 bases. The germline CDR1 and CDR2 sequences are LNHNV and YYDKDF (reference sequence). The CDR3 covers 17 residues. V was clipped by 1 base and J by 3 bases; unmatched bases: 5. In DNA, the CDR3 is TGTGCCACCAGCAGAGCCCCGGACAGGGACTATAATTCACCCCTCCACTTT. It translates to CATSRAPDRDYNSPLHF.

This clonotype was found a few times. The rearrangement joins TRBV6-6 to TRBJ2-3, with D perhaps TRBD2 (6 bases). This CDR3 has 13 amino acids. The germline V and J ends were trimmed by 5 bases and 5 bases, with 11 bases remaining between them. The germline V gene encodes CDR1 MNHNY and CDR2 SVGAGI (reference sequence). The CDR3 region is CASSGSGGDTQYF. In DNA form, the CDR3 reads TGTGCCAGCAGTGGGTCCGGGGGAGATACGCAGTATTTT.

This sequence joins TRBV10-3 and TRBJ1-2; TRBD1 matches at 7 bases. This CDR3 is built from 15 residues. V lost 4 bases and J lost 5; bases outside the gene matches: 10. CDR1 and CDR2 from the germline V gene are ENHRY and SYGVKD. The CDR3 spells CAISGSTGAGYGYTF. The CDR3 region has the DNA TGTGCCATCAGTGGATCCACAGGGGCGGGATATGGCTACACCTTC.

The V gene is TRBV20-1, the J gene TRBJ1-5; D not resolved. The V gene's germline CDR1 is DFQATT and CDR2 SNEGSKA (reference sequence). Deletions cut 3 bases from V and 2 bases from J, with 11 bases between. This CDR3 region has 14 residues. CDR3 in DNA: TGCAGTGCTAGGTCTAACTGGGGCAATCAGCCCCAGCATTTT. Translating it yields CSARSNWGNQPQHF.

In DNA form, the CDR3 reads TGTGCCAGCAGCGGCGGACTAGCGGGAGGTCTTCGCGCGTTCTTC. Encoded protein: CASSGGLAGGLRAFF. This rearrangement joins TRBV9 to TRBJ2-1; TRBD2 matches 14 bases. The CDR3 is 15 residues long. Germline values: CDR1 SGDLS, CDR2 YYNGEE. The junction had 11 bases not matched to a gene; V was cut back by 3 bases and J by 15 bases.

There are a few counts of this clonotype. This rearrangement joins TRBV15 to TRBJ2-5; 8 bases match TRBD1. Germline V gives CDR1 LNHNV, CDR2 YYDKDF (reference sequence). V shed 3 bases, J shed 6 bases, and the junction held 6 bases outside the gene matches. CDR3 length equals 14 residues. DNA for the CDR3: TGTGCCACCAGCAGGGGACAGGATATACAGACCCAGTACTTC. Translation gives CATSRGQDIQTQYF. Looking up the rest from reference TRBV15 and TRBJ2-5 gives the full variable domain: DAMVIQNPRYQVTQFGKPVTLSCSQTLNHNVMYWYQQKSSQAPKLLFHYYDKDFNNEADTPDNFQSRRPNTSFCFLDIRSPGLGDTAMYLCATSRGQDIQTQYFGPGTRLLVL.

To note about this clonotype: A much larger clone differs by one base, so this may be a read error. Written as DNA, the CDR3 is TGCAGTGCTAAGGAATGGCCCTCCGGGAGTTCACCCCTCCACTTT. The encoded protein is CSAKEWPSGSSPLHF. The rearrangement joins TRBV20-1 to TRBJ1-6; D unclear. The CDR3 totals 15 residues. CDR1 is DFQATT, CDR2 SNEGSKA, per germline (reference sequence). Trimming took 4 bases from V and 9 from J, leaving 19 bases between them.

With respect to this clonotype: The junction shows a germline mismatch at one end, possibly a read error. V gene TRBV7-9 combines with J gene TRBJ2-4; 8 nucleotides align to TRBD1. Per the germline V gene, CDR1 is SEHNR and CDR2 is FQNEAQ (reference sequence). This CDR3 spans 15 amino acids. The CDR3 loop reads CASSMGTGVKNIQYF. CDR3 coding DNA: TGTGCCAGCAGCATGGGGACAGGAGTCAAAAACATTCAGTACTTT.

The rearrangement uses TRBV28 and TRBJ2-7; 7 bases fit TRBD2. This CDR3 contains 13 residues. The ends lost 7 bases at V and 2 bases at J; junction bases unmatched: 5. Germline V gene sequence: CDR1 MDHEN, CDR2 SYDVKM. Here the CDR3 reads CASKGTTTYEQYF. In DNA, the CDR3 is TGTGCCAGCAAGGGGACTACCACCTACGAGCAGTACTTC.

This clonotype turned up a few times. The chain has TRBV6-1 and TRBJ2-7; TRBD2 might be the D (6 bases). The germline CDR1 and CDR2 sequences are MNHNS and SASEGT. CDR3 size: 14 residues. V lost 10 bases to trimming and J lost 0 bases, with 16 bases between them. CDR3 in DNA: TGTGCCACCGGGGAGGTTGGCAACTCCTACGAGCAGTACTTC. Translated, it gives CATGEVGNSYEQYF.

V is TRBV6-1 and J is TRBJ1-4; TRBD1 is a possible D gene (6 bases). The germline V gene has CDR1 MNHNS and CDR2 SASEGT. V shed 6 bases and J shed 1 base, with 9 bases lying between them. The CDR3 is made up of 14 amino acids. The CDR3 DNA is TGTGCCAGCAGACCCAGGGGAACTAATGAAAAACTGTTTTTT. Its translation is CASRPRGTNEKLFF.

In the case of this clonotype: Given a much more abundant clone one base away, this may be a read error. The V and J genes are TRBV4-3 and TRBJ2-4; D not certain. This CDR3 comprises 13 residues. Trimming took 0 bases from V and 13 from J, leaving 13 bases between them. Germline V gene lookup returns CDR1 LGHNA and CDR2 YSLEER. This CDR3 is CASSQDLEEIQYF. The CDR3 DNA follows: TGCGCCAGCAGCCAAGATCTGGAAGAGATCCAGTACTTC.